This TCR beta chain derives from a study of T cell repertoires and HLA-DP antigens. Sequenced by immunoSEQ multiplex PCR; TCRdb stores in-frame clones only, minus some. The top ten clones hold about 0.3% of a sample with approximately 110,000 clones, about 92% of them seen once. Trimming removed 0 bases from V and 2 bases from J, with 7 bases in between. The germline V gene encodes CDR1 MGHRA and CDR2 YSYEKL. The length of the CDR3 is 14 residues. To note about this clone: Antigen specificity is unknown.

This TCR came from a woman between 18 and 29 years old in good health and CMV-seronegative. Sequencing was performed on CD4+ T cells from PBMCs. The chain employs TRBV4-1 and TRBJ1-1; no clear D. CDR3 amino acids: CASSQDAVNTEAFF. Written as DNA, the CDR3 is TGCGCCAGCAGCCAAGACGCAGTAAACACTGAAGCTTTCTTT.